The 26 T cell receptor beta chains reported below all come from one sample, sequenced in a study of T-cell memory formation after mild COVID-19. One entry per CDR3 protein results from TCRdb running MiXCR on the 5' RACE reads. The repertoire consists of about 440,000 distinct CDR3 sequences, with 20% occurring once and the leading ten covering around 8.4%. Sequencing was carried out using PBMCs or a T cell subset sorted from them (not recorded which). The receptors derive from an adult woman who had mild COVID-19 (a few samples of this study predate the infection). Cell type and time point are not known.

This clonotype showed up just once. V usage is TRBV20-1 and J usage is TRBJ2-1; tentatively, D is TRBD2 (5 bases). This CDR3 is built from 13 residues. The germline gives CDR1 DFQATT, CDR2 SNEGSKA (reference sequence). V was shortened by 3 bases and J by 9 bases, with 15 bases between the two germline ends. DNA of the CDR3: TGCAGTGCTAGCCGGTATCGGGGTACTGAGCAGTTCTTC. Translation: CSASRYRGTEQFF.

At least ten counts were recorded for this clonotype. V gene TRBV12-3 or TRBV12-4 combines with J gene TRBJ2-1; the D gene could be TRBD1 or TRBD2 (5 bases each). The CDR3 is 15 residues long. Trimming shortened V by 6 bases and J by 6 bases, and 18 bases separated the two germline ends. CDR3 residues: CASRTRAGSGNEQFF. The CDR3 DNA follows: TGTGCCAGCAGGACCAGGGCGGGCTCGGGCAATGAGCAGTTCTTC.

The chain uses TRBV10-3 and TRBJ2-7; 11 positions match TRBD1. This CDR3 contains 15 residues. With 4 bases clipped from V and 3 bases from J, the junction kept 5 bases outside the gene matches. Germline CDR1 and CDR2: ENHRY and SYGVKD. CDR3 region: CAISVPDRGHYEQYF. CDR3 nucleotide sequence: TGTGCCATCAGTGTCCCGGACAGGGGGCACTACGAGCAGTACTTC.

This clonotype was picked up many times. CDR3 sequence reads: CASSLVSGGEFF. The DNA for the CDR3 is TGTGCCAGCAGCTTGGTTAGCGGGGGGGAGTTCTTC. The chain employs TRBV5-6 and TRBJ2-1, with 11 bases aligning to TRBD2. This CDR3 has 12 amino acids. The germline gives CDR1 SGHDT, CDR2 YYEEEE. V lost 0 bases and J lost 14; bases outside the gene matches: 1.

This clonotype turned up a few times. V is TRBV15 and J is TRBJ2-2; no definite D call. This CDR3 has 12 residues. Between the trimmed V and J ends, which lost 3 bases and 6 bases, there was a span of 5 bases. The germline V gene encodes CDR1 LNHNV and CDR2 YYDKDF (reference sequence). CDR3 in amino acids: CATSSNSGELFF. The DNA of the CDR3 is TGTGCCACCAGCAGTAATTCCGGGGAGCTGTTTTTT.

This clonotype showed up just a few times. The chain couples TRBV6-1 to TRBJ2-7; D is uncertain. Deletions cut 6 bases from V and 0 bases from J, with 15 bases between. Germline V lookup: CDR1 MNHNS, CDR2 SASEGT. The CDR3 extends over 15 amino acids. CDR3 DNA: TGTGCCAGCAGCCCCTCGGACCGCCTCTCCTACGAGCAGTACTTC. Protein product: CASSPSDRLSYEQYF.

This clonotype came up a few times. In DNA form, the CDR3 reads TGTGCCAGCAGTCCGCGGGGGGCGACTGAAAAACTGTTTTTT. This translates into CASSPRGATEKLFF. V usage is TRBV12-3 or TRBV12-4 and J usage is TRBJ1-4; D may be TRBD1 (6 bases). Between the trimmed V and J ends, which lost 5 bases and 7 bases, there was a span of 14 bases. The CDR3 runs 14 residues.

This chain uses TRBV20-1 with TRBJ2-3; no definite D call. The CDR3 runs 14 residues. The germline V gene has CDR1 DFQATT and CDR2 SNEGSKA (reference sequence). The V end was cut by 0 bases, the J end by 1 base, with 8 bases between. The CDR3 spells CSARDRRRTDTQYF. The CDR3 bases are TGCAGTGCTAGAGATCGCCGTCGCACAGATACGCAGTATTTT.

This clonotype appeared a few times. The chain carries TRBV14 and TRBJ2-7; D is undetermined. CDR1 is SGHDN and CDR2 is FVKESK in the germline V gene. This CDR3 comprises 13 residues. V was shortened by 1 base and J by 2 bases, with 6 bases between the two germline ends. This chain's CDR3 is CASSQVVPYEQYF. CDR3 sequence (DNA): TGTGCCAGCAGCCAAGTAGTTCCCTACGAGCAGTACTTC. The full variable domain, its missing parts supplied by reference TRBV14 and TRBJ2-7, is EAGVTQFPSHSVIEKGQTVTLRCDPISGHDNLYWYRRVMGKEIKFLLHFVKESKQDESGMPNNRFLAERTGGTYSTLKVQPAELEDSGVYFCASSQVVPYEQYFGPGTRLTVT.

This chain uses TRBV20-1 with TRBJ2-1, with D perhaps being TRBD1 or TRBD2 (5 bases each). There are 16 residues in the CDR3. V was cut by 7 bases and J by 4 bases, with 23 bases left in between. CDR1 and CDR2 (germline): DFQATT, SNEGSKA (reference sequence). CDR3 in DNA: TGCAGTGTACAGAGACAAGCGATCGAGGGGTACAATGAGCAGTTCTTC. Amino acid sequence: CSVQRQAIEGYNEQFF.

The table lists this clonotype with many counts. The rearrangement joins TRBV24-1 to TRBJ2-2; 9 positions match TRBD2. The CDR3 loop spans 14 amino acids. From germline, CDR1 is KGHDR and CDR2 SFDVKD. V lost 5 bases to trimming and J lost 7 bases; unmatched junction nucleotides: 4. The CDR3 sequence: CATSGQREVGELFF. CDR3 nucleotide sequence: TGTGCCACCAGTGGTCAGCGGGAGGTCGGGGAGCTGTTTTTT.

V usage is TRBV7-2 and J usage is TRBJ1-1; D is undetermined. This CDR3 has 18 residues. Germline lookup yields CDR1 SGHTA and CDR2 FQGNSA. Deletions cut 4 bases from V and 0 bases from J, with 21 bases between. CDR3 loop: CASSSLGAGGIMNTEAFF. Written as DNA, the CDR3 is TGTGCCAGCAGCTCACTTGGCGCAGGAGGGATCATGAACACTGAAGCTTTCTTT.

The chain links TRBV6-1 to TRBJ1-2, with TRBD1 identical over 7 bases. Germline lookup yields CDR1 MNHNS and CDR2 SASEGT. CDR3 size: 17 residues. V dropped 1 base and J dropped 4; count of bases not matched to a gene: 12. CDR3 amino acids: CASSEDGPRQGVYGYTF. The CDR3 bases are TGTGCCAGCAGTGAAGACGGACCCCGACAGGGTGTCTATGGCTACACCTTC.

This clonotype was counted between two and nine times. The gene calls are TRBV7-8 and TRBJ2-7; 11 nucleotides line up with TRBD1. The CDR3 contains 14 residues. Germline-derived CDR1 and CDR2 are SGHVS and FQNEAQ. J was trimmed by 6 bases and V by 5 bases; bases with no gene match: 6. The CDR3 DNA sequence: TGTGCCAGCAGCCGGGACAGGGGGTTCTTCGAGCAGTACTTC. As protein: CASSRDRGFFEQYF. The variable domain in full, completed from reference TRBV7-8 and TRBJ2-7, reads GAGVSQSPRYKVAKRGQDVALRCDPISGHVSLFWYQQALGQGPEFLTYFQNEAQLDKSGLPSDRFFAERPEGSVSTLKIQRTQQEDSAVYLCASSRDRGFFEQYFGPGTRLTVT.

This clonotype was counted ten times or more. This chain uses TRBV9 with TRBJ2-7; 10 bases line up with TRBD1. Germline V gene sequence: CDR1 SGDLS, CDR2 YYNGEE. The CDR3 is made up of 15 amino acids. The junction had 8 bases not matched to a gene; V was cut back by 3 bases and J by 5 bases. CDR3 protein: CASSATGTGENEQYF. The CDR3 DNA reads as TGTGCCAGCAGCGCTACCGGGACAGGGGAGAACGAGCAGTACTTC.

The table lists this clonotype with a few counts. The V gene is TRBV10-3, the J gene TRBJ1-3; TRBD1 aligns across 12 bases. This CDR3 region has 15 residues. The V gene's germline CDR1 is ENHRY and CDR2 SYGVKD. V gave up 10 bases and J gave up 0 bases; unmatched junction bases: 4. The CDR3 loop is CATGQGALSGNTIYF. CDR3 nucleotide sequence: TGTGCCACGGGACAGGGGGCCCTCTCTGGAAACACCATATATTTT.

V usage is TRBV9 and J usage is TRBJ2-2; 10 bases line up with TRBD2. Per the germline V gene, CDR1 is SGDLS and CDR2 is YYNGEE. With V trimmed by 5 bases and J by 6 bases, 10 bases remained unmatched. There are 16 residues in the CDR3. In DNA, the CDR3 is TGTGCCAGCAGTGAAATAGCGGGAGGCCGCCCCGGGGAGCTGTTTTTT. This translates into CASSEIAGGRPGELFF.

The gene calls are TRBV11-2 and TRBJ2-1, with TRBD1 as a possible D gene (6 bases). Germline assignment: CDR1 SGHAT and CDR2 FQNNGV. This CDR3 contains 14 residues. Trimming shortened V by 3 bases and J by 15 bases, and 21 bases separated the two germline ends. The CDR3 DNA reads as TGTGCCAGCAGCTTCGGAACAGGGCTCCTTCAGGGGTTCTTC. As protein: CASSFGTGLLQGFF.

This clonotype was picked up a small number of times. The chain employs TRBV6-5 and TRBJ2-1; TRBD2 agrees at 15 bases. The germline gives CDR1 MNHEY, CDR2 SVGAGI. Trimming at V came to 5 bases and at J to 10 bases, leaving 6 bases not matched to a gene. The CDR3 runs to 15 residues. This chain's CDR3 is CASSGLAGGPGEQFF. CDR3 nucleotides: TGTGCCAGCAGTGGACTAGCGGGAGGGCCTGGAGAGCAGTTCTTC.

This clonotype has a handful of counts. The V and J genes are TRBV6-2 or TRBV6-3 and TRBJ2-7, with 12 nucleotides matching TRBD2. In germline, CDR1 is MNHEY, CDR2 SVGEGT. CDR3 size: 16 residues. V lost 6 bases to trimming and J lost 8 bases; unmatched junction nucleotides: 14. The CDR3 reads CASSPPLAGGSGKQYF. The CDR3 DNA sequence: TGTGCCAGCAGCCCCCCCCTAGCGGGAGGGAGTGGAAAGCAGTACTTC.

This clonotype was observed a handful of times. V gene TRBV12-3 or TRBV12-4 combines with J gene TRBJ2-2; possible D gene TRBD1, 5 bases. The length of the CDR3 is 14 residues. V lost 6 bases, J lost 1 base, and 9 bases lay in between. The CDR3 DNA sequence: TGTGCCAGCAGGAAGGACAAGAACACCGGGGAGCTGTTTTTT. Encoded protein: CASRKDKNTGELFF.

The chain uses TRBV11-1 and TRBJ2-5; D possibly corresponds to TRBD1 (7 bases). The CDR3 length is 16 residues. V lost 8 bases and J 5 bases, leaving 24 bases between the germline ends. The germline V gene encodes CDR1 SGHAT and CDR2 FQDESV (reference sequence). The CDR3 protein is CASQLAVGGDGETQYF. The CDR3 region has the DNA TGTGCCAGCCAATTAGCGGTAGGGGGCGATGGGGAGACCCAGTACTTC.

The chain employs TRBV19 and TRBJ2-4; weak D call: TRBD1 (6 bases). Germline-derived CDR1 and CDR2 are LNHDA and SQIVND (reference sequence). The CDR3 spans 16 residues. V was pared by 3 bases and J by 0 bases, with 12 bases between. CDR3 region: CASSMTGPLAKNIQYF. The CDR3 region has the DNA TGTGCCAGTAGTATGACAGGACCACTAGCCAAAAACATTCAGTACTTC.

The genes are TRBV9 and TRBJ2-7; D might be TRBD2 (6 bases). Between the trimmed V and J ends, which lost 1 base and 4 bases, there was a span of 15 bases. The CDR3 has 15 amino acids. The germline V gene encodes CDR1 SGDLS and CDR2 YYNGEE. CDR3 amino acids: CASSVFGGMGYEQYF. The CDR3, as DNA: TGTGCCAGCAGCGTATTCGGCGGGATGGGTTACGAGCAGTACTTC.

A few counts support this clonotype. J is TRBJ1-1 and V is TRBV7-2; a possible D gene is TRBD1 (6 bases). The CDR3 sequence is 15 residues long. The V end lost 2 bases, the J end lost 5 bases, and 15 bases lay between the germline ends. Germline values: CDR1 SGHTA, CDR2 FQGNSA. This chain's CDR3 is CASSLRTGTITEAFF. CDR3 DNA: TGTGCCAGCAGCTTAAGGACTGGGACAATTACTGAAGCTTTCTTT. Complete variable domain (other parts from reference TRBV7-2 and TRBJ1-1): GAGVSQSPSNKVTEKGKDVELRCDPISGHTALYWYRQSLGQGLEFLIYFQGNSAPDKSGLPSDRFSAERTGGSVSTLTIQRTQQEDSAVYLCASSLRTGTITEAFFGQGTRLTVV.

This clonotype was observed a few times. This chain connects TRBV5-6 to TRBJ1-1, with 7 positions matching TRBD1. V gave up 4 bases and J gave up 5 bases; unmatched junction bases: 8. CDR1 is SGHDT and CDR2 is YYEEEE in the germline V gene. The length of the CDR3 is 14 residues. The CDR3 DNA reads TGTGCCAGCAGCCTACCACAGGGGTTTACTGAAGCTTTCTTT. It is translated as CASSLPQGFTEAFF. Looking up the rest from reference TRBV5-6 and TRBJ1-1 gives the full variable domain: DAGVTQSPTHLIKTRGQQVTLRCSPKSGHDTVSWYQQALGQGPQFIFQYYEEEERQRGNFPDRFSGHQFPNYSSELNVNALLLGDSALYLCASSLPQGFTEAFFGQGTRLTVV.